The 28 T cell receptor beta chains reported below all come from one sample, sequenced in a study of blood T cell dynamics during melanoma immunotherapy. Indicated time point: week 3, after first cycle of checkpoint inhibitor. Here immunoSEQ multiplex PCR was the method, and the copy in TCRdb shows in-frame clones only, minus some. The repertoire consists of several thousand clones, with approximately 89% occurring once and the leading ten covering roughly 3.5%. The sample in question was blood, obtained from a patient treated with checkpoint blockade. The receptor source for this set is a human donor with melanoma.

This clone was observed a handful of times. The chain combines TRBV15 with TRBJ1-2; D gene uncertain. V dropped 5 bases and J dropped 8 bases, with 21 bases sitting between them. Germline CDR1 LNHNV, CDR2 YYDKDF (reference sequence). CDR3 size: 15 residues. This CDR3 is CATSPPGVLLRGYTF. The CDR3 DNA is TGTGCCACCAGCCCTCCCGGGGTCCTACTGAGGGGCTACACCTTC.

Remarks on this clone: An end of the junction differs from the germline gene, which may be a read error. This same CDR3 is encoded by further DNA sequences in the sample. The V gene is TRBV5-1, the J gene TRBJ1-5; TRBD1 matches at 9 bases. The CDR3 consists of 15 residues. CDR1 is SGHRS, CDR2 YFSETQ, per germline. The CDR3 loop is CASSRNTGGDQPQHF. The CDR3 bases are TGCGCCAGCAGCCGGAATACAGGGGGCGATCAACCCCAGCATTTT. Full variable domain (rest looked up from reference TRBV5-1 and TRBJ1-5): KAGVTQTPRYLIKTRGQQVTLSCSPISGHRSVSWYQQTPGQGLQFLFEYFSETQRNKGNFPGRFSGRQFSNSRSEMNVSTLELGDSALYLCASSRNTGGDQPQHFGDGTRLSIL.

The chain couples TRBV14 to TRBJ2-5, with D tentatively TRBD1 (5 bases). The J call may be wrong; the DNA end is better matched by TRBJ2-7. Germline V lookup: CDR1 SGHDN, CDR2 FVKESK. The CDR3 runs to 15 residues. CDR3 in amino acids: CASSQDFGRADEQYF. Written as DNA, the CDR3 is TGTGCCAGCAGCCAAGATTTTGGCAGGGCGGACGAGCAGTACTTC.

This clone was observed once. CDR3 bases: TGTGCCAGCAGTGAAAGGGTCAGCGGGCGGGAGACCCAGTACTTC. This gives the protein CASSERVSGRETQYF. The rearrangement uses TRBV2 and TRBJ2-5, with D possibly being TRBD2 (6 bases). CDR3 length equals 15 residues. The germline V gene encodes CDR1 SNHLY and CDR2 FYNNEI. V was pared by 2 bases and J by 5 bases, with 15 bases between.

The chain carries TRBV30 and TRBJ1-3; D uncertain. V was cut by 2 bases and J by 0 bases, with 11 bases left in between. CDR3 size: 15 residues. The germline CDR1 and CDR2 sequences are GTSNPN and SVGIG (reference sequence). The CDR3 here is CAWSKTPASGNTIYF. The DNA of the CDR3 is TGTGCCTGGAGTAAGACACCAGCCTCTGGAAACACCATATATTTT.

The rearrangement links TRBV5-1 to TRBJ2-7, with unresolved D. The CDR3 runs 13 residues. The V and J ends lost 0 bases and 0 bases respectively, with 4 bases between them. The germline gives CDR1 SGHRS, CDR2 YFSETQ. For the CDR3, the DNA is TGCGCCAGCAGCTTGGACCCCTCCTACGAGCAGTACTTC. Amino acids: CASSLDPSYEQYF.

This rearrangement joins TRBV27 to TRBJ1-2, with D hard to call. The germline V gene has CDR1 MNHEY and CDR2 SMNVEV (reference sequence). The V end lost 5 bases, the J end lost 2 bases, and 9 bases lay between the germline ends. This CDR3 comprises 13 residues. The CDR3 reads CASSREGNYGYTF. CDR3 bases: TGTGCCAGCAGTCGGGAGGGAAACTATGGCTACACCTTC.

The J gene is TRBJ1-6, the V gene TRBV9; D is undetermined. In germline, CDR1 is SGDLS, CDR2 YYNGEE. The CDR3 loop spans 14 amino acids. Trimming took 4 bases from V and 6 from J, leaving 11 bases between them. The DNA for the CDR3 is TGTGCCAGCAGCCCACGAGTTGGTAATTCACCCCTCCACTTT. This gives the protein CASSPRVGNSPLHF.

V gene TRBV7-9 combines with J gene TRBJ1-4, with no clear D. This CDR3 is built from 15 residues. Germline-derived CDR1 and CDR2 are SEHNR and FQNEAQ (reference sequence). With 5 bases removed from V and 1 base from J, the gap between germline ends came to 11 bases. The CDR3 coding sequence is TGTGCCAGCAGCCCCCCGGGAGAAACTAATGAAAAACTGTTTTTT. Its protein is CASSPPGETNEKLFF.

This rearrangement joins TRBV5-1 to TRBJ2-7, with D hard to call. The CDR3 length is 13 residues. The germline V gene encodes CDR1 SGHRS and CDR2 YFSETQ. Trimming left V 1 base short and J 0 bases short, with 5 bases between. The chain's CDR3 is CASSLPSSYEQYF. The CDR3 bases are TGCGCCAGCAGCTTGCCCAGCTCCTACGAGCAGTACTTC.

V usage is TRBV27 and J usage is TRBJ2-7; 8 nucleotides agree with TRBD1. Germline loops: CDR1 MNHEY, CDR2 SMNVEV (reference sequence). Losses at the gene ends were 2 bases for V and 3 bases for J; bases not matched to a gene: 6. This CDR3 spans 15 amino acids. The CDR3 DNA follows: TGTGCCAGCAGTTTAAAAAGGACAGGGCTCTACGAGCAGTACTTC. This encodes CASSLKRTGLYEQYF.

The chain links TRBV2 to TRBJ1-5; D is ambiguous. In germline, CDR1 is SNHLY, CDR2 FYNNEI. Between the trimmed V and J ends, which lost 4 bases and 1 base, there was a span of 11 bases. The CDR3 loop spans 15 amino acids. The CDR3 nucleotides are TGTGCCAGCAGTGCTCAACAGCGAAGCAATCAGCCCCAGCATTTT. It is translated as CASSAQQRSNQPQHF.

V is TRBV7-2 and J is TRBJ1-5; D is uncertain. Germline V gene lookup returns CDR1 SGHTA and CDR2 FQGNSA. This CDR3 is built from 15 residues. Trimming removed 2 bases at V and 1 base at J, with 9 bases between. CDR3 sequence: CASSLLGGSNQPQHF. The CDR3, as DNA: TGTGCCAGCAGCTTATTGGGTGGGAGCAATCAGCCCCAGCATTTT.

CDR3 sequence (DNA): TGTGCCAGCAAATTTCGGGGGGTTAAGGGCTCCTACGAGCAGTACTTC. Protein sequence: CASKFRGVKGSYEQYF. V usage is TRBV28 and J usage is TRBJ2-7; the match to TRBD2 covers 7 bases. Germline CDR1 reads MDHEN; CDR2 reads SYDVKM. The length of the CDR3 is 16 residues. The V gene end was trimmed by 7 bases and the J gene end by 0 bases; junction bases not matched to a gene: 12. Full variable domain (rest looked up from reference TRBV28 and TRBJ2-7): DVKVTQSSRYLVKRTGEKVFLECVQDMDHENMFWYRQDPGLGLRLIYFSYDVKMKEKGDIPEGYSVSREKKERFSLILESASTNQTSMYLCASKFRGVKGSYEQYFGPGTRLTVT.

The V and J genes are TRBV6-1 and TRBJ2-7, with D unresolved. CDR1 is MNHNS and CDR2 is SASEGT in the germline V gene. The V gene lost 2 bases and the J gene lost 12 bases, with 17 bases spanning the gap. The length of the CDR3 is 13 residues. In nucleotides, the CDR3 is TGTGCCAGCAGTGAAAATGTTCTATGGGGTCTGTACTTC. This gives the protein CASSENVLWGLYF.

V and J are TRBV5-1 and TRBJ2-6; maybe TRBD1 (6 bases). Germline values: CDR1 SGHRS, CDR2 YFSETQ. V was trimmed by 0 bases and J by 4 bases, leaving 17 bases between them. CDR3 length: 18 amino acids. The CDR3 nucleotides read TGCGCCAGCAGCTTGGACGGACAGTTCCTCCCGGGGGCCAACGTCCTGACTTTC. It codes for CASSLDGQFLPGANVLTF.

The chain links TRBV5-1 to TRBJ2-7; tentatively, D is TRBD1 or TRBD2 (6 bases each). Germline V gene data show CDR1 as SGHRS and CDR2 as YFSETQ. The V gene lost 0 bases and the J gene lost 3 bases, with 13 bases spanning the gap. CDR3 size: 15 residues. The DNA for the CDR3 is TGCGCCAGCAGCTTGGAGGGGGGCCCCTACTACGAGCAGTACTTC. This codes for CASSLEGGPYYEQYF.

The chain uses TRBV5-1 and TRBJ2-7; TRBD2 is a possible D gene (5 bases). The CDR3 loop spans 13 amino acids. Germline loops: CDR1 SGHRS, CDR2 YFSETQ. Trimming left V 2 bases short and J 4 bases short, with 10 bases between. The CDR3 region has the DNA TGCGCCAGCAGCTTAGAGGGTAGTTACGAGCAGTACTTC. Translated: CASSLEGSYEQYF.

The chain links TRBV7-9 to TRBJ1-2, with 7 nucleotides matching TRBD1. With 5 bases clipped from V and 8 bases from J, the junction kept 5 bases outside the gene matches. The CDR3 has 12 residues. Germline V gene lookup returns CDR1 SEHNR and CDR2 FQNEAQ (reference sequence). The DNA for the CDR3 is TGTGCCAGCAGCAGGGGACAGTTCGGCTACACCTTC. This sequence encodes CASSRGQFGYTF. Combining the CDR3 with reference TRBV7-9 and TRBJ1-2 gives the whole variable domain DTGVSQNPRHKITKRGQNVTFRCDPISEHNRLYWYRQTLGQGPEFLTYFQNEAQLEKSRLLSDRFSAERPKGSFSTLEIQRTEQGDSAMYLCASSRGQFGYTFGSGTRLTVV.

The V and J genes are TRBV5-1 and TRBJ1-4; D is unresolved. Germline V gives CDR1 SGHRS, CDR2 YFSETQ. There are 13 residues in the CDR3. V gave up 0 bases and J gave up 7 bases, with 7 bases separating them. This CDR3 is CASSLAIGEKLFF. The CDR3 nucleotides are TGCGCCAGCAGCTTGGCCATAGGTGAAAAACTGTTTTTT.

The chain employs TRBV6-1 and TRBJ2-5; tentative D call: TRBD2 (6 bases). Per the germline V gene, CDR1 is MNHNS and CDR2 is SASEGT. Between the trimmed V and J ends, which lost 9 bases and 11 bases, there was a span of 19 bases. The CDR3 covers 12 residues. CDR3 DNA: TGTGCCAGTCCCACGGGAGTGAAACGGCAGTACTTC. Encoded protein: CASPTGVKRQYF.

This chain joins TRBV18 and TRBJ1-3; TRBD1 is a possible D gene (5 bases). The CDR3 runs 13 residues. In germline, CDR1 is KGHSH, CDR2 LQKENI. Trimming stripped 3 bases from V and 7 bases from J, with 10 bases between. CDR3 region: CASSPQGVNTIYF. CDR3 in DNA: TGTGCCAGCTCACCCCAGGGCGTGAACACCATATATTTT. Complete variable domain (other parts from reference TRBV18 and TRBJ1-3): NAGVMQNPRHLVRRRGQEARLRCSPMKGHSHVYWYRQLPEEGLKFMVYLQKENIIDESGMPKERFSAEFPKEGPSILRIQQVVRGDSAAYFCASSPQGVNTIYFGEGSWLTVV.

The CDR3 DNA follows: TGCAGCGTTGCGGGAGAGGGATACGAGCAGTACTTC. It encodes CSVAGEGYEQYF. The rearrangement uses TRBV29-1 and TRBJ2-7; D is possibly TRBD2 (6 bases). The germline V gene encodes CDR1 SQVTM and CDR2 ANQGSEA. The CDR3 runs to 12 residues. V was cut by 4 bases and J by 4 bases, with 11 bases left in between.

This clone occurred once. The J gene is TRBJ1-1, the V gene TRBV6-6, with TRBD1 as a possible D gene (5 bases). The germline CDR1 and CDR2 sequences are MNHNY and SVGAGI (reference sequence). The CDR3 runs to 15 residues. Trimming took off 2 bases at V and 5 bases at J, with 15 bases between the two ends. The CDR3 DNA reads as TGTGCCAGCAGTTACCCCTCGCAGGGTGGGACTGAAGCTTTCTTT. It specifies CASSYPSQGGTEAFF.

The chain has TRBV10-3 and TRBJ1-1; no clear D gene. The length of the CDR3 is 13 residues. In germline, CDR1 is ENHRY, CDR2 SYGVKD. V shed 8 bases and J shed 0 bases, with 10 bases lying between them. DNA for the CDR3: TGTGCCATCGTAGAGGTAATGAACACTGAAGCTTTCTTT. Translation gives CAIVEVMNTEAFF.

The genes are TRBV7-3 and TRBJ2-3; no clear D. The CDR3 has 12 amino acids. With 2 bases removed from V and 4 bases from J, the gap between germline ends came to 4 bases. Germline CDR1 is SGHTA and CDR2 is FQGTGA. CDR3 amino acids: CASSLYSDTQYF. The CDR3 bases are TGTGCCAGCAGCTTATACTCAGATACGCAGTATTTT.

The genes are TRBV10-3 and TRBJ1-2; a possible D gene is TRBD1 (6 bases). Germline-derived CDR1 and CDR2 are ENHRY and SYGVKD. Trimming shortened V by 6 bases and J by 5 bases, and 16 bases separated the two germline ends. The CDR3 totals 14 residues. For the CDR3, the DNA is TGTGCCATCAGCGCCCCCGGGACATTGTATGGCTACACCTTC. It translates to CAISAPGTLYGYTF.

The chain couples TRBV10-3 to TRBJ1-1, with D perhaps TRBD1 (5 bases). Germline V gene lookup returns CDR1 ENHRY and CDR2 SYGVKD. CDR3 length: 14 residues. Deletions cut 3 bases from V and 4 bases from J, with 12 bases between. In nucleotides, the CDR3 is TGTGCCATCAGTGAAGGGGTTCAGGGCACTGAAGCTTTCTTT. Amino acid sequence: CAISEGVQGTEAFF.